This entry describes one T cell receptor beta chain. The data belong to a study of Ad26.COV2.S vaccination and SARS-CoV-2 variants. Study-wide context: Sample donor was a member of the COV1001 Ad26.COV2.S trial arm.

Treatment defined: around 19 received Ad26.COV2.S at low or high dose, single or two shots; several received placebo; per-sample allocation not given. After the first vaccine or placebo injection, samples were drawn on day 63. Immunization relied on an Ad26 vector, which expressed Wuhan-strain SARS-CoV-2 spike. Measured with immunoSEQ multiplex PCR; TCRdb has only the in-frame clones, and not every one. The sample holds 350,000 to 450,000 clones, around 83% seen once. Trimming removed 4 bases from V and 4 bases from J, with 12 bases in between. CDR3 length: 13 residues. The germline CDR1 and CDR2 sequences are SGHTS and YDEGEE.

This receptor was taken from a person between 18 and 59 years old who received the Ad26.COV2.S COVID-19 vaccine or a placebo. The genes are TRBV5-8 and TRBJ2-7; perhaps TRBD1 as D (5 bases). This specimen consisted of peripheral blood, obtained in a trial of Ad26.COV2.S vaccine versus placebo. The DNA of the CDR3 is TGTGCCAGCAGCCCACAGGAACTTTACGAGCAGTACTTC. Translated, it gives CASSPQELYEQYF.